The 19 T cell receptor beta chains presented below share a single source sample, sequenced in a study of blood T cell repertoires in COVID-19. Assay used: immunoSEQ multiplex PCR; TCRdb lists only in-frame clones, some missing. The sample lists about 250,000 clones; roughly 85% were seen once. Material for sequencing was peripheral blood. The receptors derive from a man in his late teens or twenties with active or convalescent COVID-19.

This clone was counted once. The rearrangement links TRBV6-6 to TRBJ2-2; TRBD1 matches 11 bases. V lost 2 bases and J lost 4; bases outside the gene matches: 3. Germline V lookup: CDR1 MNHNY, CDR2 SVGAGI (reference sequence). The CDR3 has 16 residues. CDR3 sequence (DNA): TGTGCCAGCAGTTACGGGACAGGGGGGTCCACCGGGGAGCTGTTTTTT. This codes for CASSYGTGGSTGELFF.

Here the CDR3 DNA reads TGTGCCAGCATTCTTCTAGCGGGAGGCGCCTACGAGCAGTACTTC. Translated: CASILLAGGAYEQYF. V and J are TRBV27 and TRBJ2-7; 11 bases are shared with TRBD2. The CDR3 runs 15 residues. The germline gives CDR1 MNHEY, CDR2 SMNVEV (reference sequence). The V segment lost 7 bases and the J segment 2 bases; nucleotides outside the gene matches: 7.

V usage is TRBV7-3 and J usage is TRBJ2-7, with no clear D. The CDR3 runs to 15 residues. The V gene's germline CDR1 is SGHTA and CDR2 FQGTGA. V was cut by 1 base and J by 0 bases, with 10 bases left in between. The CDR3: CASSLRGGDSYEQYF. The CDR3 coding sequence is TGTGCCAGCAGCTTAAGAGGTGGCGACTCCTACGAGCAGTACTTC.

V usage is TRBV3-1 (or the pseudogene TRBV3-2) and J usage is TRBJ1-5; a possible D gene is TRBD1 (5 bases). Trimming removed 0 bases at V and 6 bases at J, with 12 bases between. Germline V CDR1 and CDR2: LGHDT, YNNKEL (reference sequence). The CDR3 covers 15 residues. CDR3 nucleotide sequence: TGTGCCAGCAGCCAAGATGGCAGGGCGTCTCAGCCCCAGCATTTT. The encoded protein is CASSQDGRASQPQHF.

The gene calls are TRBV3-1 (or the pseudogene TRBV3-2) and TRBJ2-2; weak D call: TRBD2 (6 bases). There are 14 residues in the CDR3. The germline CDR1 and CDR2 sequences are LGHDT and YNNKEL (reference sequence). Trimming pared 4 bases from V and 9 bases from J, leaving 15 bases between. The CDR3 loop is CASSLGGGGRELFF. CDR3 coding DNA: TGTGCCAGCAGCCTTGGGGGAGGAGGCCGGGAGCTGTTTTTT.

This chain links TRBV5-1 with TRBJ2-5, with a weak D call TRBD1 (6 bases). The CDR3 extends over 14 amino acids. Between the trimmed V and J ends, which lost 2 bases and 1 base, there was a span of 9 bases. The germline V gene has CDR1 SGHRS and CDR2 YFSETQ. The CDR3 region has the DNA TGCGCCAGCAGCTTTCCGGACAGCCAAGAGACCCAGTACTTC. Amino acid sequence: CASSFPDSQETQYF.

The chain joins TRBV4-3 to TRBJ1-1; D remains ambiguous. The V gene lost 4 bases and the J gene lost 4 bases, with 10 bases spanning the gap. The CDR3 is 13 amino acids. Looked up from germline, CDR1 is LGHNA and CDR2 is YSLEER. CDR3 sequence: CASSRLRGTEAFF. The CDR3 DNA reads TGCGCCAGCAGCCGTTTACGGGGCACTGAAGCTTTCTTT.

The rearrangement uses TRBV19 and TRBJ2-1; 11 bases line up with TRBD1. This CDR3 spans 19 amino acids. Germline CDR1 is LNHDA and CDR2 is SQIVND (reference sequence). Trimming removed 3 bases from V and 4 bases from J; junction bases left unmatched: 14. CDR3 bases: TGTGCCAGTAGTATCTCATCGGGGAAGGGACAGGGGGTTTACAATGAGCAGTTCTTC. Translation: CASSISSGKGQGVYNEQFF.

As regards this clone: One junction end does not reproduce the germline sequence, and a read error may be involved. The V gene is TRBV16, the J gene TRBJ2-5, with D maybe TRBD2 (5 bases). The CDR3 has 12 amino acids. Per the germline V gene, CDR1 is KGHSY and CDR2 is FQNENV. CDR3 sequence (DNA): TGTGCCAGCAGCCAAACTAGTTCCCACTATAACTTC. It is translated as CASSQTSSHYNF. Supplemented by reference TRBV16 and TRBJ2-5, the full variable domain reads GEEVAQTPKHLVRGEGQKAKLYCAPIKGHSYVFWYQQVLKNEFKFLISFQNENVFDETGMPKERFSAKCLPNSPCSLEIQATKLEDSAVYFCASSQTSSHYNFGPGTRLLVL.

This chain links TRBV18 with TRBJ2-1, with 9 nucleotides matching TRBD1. V lost 3 bases and J lost 6; bases outside the gene matches: 9. Germline-derived CDR1 and CDR2 are KGHSH and LQKENI. The length of the CDR3 is 16 residues. The CDR3 region has the DNA TGTGCCAGCTCACCGCGATACAGGGGGCATCCCAATGAGCAGTTCTTC. It translates to CASSPRYRGHPNEQFF.

The chain joins TRBV2 to TRBJ1-3; tentative D call: TRBD1 (6 bases). Germline CDR1 SNHLY, CDR2 FYNNEI. The V and J ends lost 1 base and 4 bases respectively, with 11 bases between them. This CDR3 has 15 residues. DNA for the CDR3: TGTGCCAGCAGTGAAGGGGCGGGGGCAGGAAACACCATATATTTT. Translating it yields CASSEGAGAGNTIYF.

The rearrangement uses TRBV5-1 and TRBJ2-7, with TRBD1 matching over 7 bases. V lost 5 bases and J lost 6; bases outside the gene matches: 14. Looked up from germline, CDR1 is SGHRS and CDR2 is YFSETQ. There are 15 residues in the CDR3. The CDR3 here is CASRKRQGVEGEQYF. In nucleotides, the CDR3 is TGCGCCAGCAGGAAAAGACAGGGAGTGGAAGGCGAGCAGTACTTC.

The chain has TRBV28 and TRBJ1-2; 9 positions match TRBD1. CDR1 MDHEN and CDR2 SYDVKM come from the germline V gene. The length of the CDR3 is 14 residues. V was clipped by 8 bases and J by 3 bases; unmatched bases: 7. The CDR3 DNA reads as TGTGCCAGCTGTATGGGACAGGGATACTATGGCTACACCTTC. Protein sequence: CASCMGQGYYGYTF.

CDR3 DNA: TGTGCCAGCAGCACTCCCCGTCGACAGGGGGCCACCCCGAACACTGAAGCTTTCTTT. It yields the protein CASSTPRRQGATPNTEAFF. This rearrangement joins TRBV21-1 to TRBJ1-1; the table's D call, TRBD1, has no DNA check behind it. TRBV21-1 is shown as a pseudogene. The CDR3 runs 19 residues.

This clone was seen once. The rearrangement links TRBV2 to TRBJ1-2, with a tentative D call TRBD1 (6 bases). Deletions cut 6 bases from V and 0 bases from J, with 17 bases between. CDR1 and CDR2 (germline): SNHLY, FYNNEI. The CDR3 totals 16 residues. The chain's CDR3 is CASREDRGGANYGYTF. CDR3 in DNA: TGTGCCAGCAGGGAGGATAGGGGGGGCGCTAACTATGGCTACACCTTC.

V is TRBV7-8 and J is TRBJ1-4; D is uncertain. Germline V gives CDR1 SGHVS, CDR2 FQNEAQ. This CDR3 has 13 residues. The germline V and J ends were trimmed by 1 base and 5 bases, with 5 bases remaining between them. The CDR3 nucleotides read TGTGCCAGCAGCTTAGGTCTAAATGAAAAACTGTTTTTT. Its translation: CASSLGLNEKLFF.

The V and J genes are TRBV4-3 and TRBJ1-6; the D is unclear. This CDR3 spans 18 amino acids. Per the germline V gene, CDR1 is LGHNA and CDR2 is YSLEER. The V end was cut by 0 bases, the J end by 0 bases, with 12 bases between. CDR3 nucleotides: TGCGCCAGCAGCCAAGAGTCGCCTCTGAGCTCCTATAATTCACCCCTCCACTTT. Encoded protein: CASSQESPLSSYNSPLHF.

The chain couples TRBV4-2 to TRBJ2-7; TRBD2 matches 13 bases. Germline CDR1 LGHNA, CDR2 YNFKEQ. The CDR3 contains 17 residues. V dropped 1 base and J dropped 5; count of bases not matched to a gene: 8. CDR3 bases: TGTGCCAGCAGCCAAGGCCGGACTAGCGGGAGTCAGGACGAGCAGTACTTC. It codes for CASSQGRTSGSQDEQYF.

The rearrangement links TRBV9 to TRBJ2-2, with D unclear. V gave up 3 bases and J gave up 2 bases, with 11 bases separating them. CDR3 size: 15 residues. Per the germline V gene, CDR1 is SGDLS and CDR2 is YYNGEE. CDR3 in amino acids: CASSGGLTNTGELFF. As DNA, the CDR3 is TGTGCCAGCAGCGGTGGGCTGACAAACACCGGGGAGCTGTTTTTT.